The 21 T cell receptor beta chains reported below all come from one sample, sequenced in a study of cytomegalovirus exposure and HLA in healthy donors. Vbeta (60) and Jbeta (13) primers were used in the PCR. The method was immunoSEQ multiplex PCR; TCRdb's version includes in-frame clones alone and lacks a portion of them. The table shows 150,000 to 200,000 clones, with approximately 80% occurring only once. Sequenced input: PBMCs. Receptors originate from a boy aged 2 to 10 in good health and CMV-seronegative.

The chain links TRBV5-1 to TRBJ2-3; D is perhaps TRBD1 (7 bases). Germline V gene lookup returns CDR1 SGHRS and CDR2 YFSETQ. Between the trimmed V and J ends, which lost 4 bases and 0 bases, there was a span of 12 bases. This CDR3 region has 15 residues. The CDR3 DNA reads as TGCGCCAGCAGCCCGCGGGACAGTAGCACAGATACGCAGTATTTT. Translation: CASSPRDSSTDTQYF.

The J gene is TRBJ2-2, the V gene TRBV4-3; unclear D gene. This CDR3 is 15 amino acids long. Looked up from germline, CDR1 is LGHNA and CDR2 is YSLEER. Trimming pared 1 base from V and 2 bases from J, leaving 8 bases between. The chain's CDR3 is CASSQVYENTGELFF. DNA for the CDR3: TGCGCCAGCAGCCAAGTCTACGAAAACACCGGGGAGCTGTTTTTT.

The chain recombines TRBV5-6 with TRBJ2-1; TRBD1 might be the D (5 bases). The V and J ends lost 5 bases and 8 bases respectively, with 11 bases between them. CDR1 and CDR2 (germline): SGHDT, YYEEEE. The CDR3 has 12 amino acids. In DNA form, the CDR3 reads TGTGCCAGCAGTTCGACAGTCCATGAGCAGTTCTTC. This sequence encodes CASSSTVHEQFF.

The J gene is TRBJ1-1, the V gene TRBV5-1; 9 bases match TRBD1. Trimming removed 4 bases from V and 6 bases from J; junction bases left unmatched: 7. The CDR3 extends over 14 amino acids. Germline CDR1 SGHRS, CDR2 YFSETQ. The CDR3 DNA reads as TGCGCCAGCAGCGGCCGGGACAGGGCGTCTGAAGCTTTCTTT. This encodes CASSGRDRASEAFF.

The V call is TRBV7-2, the J call TRBJ2-2; weak D call: TRBD1 (6 bases). V lost 5 bases and J lost 5, with 12 bases in between. The V gene's germline CDR1 is SGHTA and CDR2 FQGNSA. This CDR3 contains 14 residues. The CDR3 loop reads CASSQRTVTGELFF. For the CDR3, the DNA is TGTGCCAGCAGCCAACGGACAGTAACCGGGGAGCTGTTTTTT.

V gene TRBV13 combines with J gene TRBJ2-5, with D tentatively TRBD2 (6 bases). Per the germline V gene, CDR1 is PRHDT and CDR2 is FYEKMQ (reference sequence). CDR3 length: 13 amino acids. The V and J ends lost 7 bases and 2 bases respectively, with 11 bases between them. The CDR3 DNA reads TGTGCCAGCACCCGGGGGAATCAAGAGACCCAGTACTTC. This sequence encodes CASTRGNQETQYF.

The V and J genes are TRBV7-6 and TRBJ2-6; tentative D call: TRBD2 (5 bases). From germline, CDR1 is SGHVS and CDR2 FNYEAQ. CDR3 size: 18 residues. V shed 2 bases and J shed 2 bases, with 16 bases lying between them. The CDR3 DNA reads TGTGCCAGCAGCTTATACAACCGGGGATCGGCTGGGGCCAACGTCCTGACTTTC. This translates into CASSLYNRGSAGANVLTF.

The chain links TRBV6-1 to TRBJ1-5; the D gene is possibly TRBD1 (6 bases). The length of the CDR3 is 14 residues. The germline V gene encodes CDR1 MNHNS and CDR2 SASEGT. The ends were cut back, 5 bases at V and 7 bases at J, with 15 bases in the middle. The CDR3 nucleotides are TGTGCCAGCAGTCACCTACCCACAGGGCAGCCCCAGCATTTT. Translation: CASSHLPTGQPQHF.

This clone was seen just once. This chain connects TRBV7-9 to TRBJ1-2, with a weak D call TRBD1 (5 bases). Germline lookup yields CDR1 SEHNR and CDR2 FQNEAQ (reference sequence). The CDR3 sequence is 14 residues long. V was shortened by 5 bases and J by 7 bases, with 17 bases between the two germline ends. The CDR3 loop is CASSLSGLGFGYTF. DNA for the CDR3: TGTGCCAGCAGCCTATCAGGGCTGGGTTTTGGCTACACCTTC.

The chain employs TRBV4-1 and TRBJ2-3, with 8 bases that match TRBD2. The CDR3 covers 17 residues. Germline V gives CDR1 MGHRA, CDR2 YSYEKL. V dropped 1 base and J dropped 0; count of bases not matched to a gene: 6. The CDR3 nucleotides are TGCGCCAGCAGCCAAGGAGTTGTAGCGGGGAGCACAGATACGCAGTATTTT. Residues: CASSQGVVAGSTDTQYF.

This clone has just one count. This rearrangement joins TRBV11-2 to TRBJ2-1; TRBD2 aligns across 10 bases. The CDR3 is 15 amino acids. Per the germline V gene, CDR1 is SGHAT and CDR2 is FQNNGV. Unmatched junction bases numbered 4, after V lost 1 base and J lost 7 bases. CDR3 sequence: CASSLGGSGGNEQFF. DNA of the CDR3: TGTGCCAGCAGCTTAGGGGGTAGCGGGGGGAATGAGCAGTTCTTC.

Turning to this clone: This sample includes further DNA sequences coding for the same CDR3. The chain has TRBV4-2 and TRBJ2-3, with a tentative D call TRBD1 (6 bases). The V end was cut by 0 bases, the J end by 0 bases, with 7 bases between. The germline V gene encodes CDR1 LGHNA and CDR2 YNFKEQ. This CDR3 has 15 amino acids. In DNA form, the CDR3 reads TGTGCCAGCAGCCAAGATAGGGGGAGCACAGATACGCAGTATTTT. Translated, it gives CASSQDRGSTDTQYF.

V usage is TRBV2 and J usage is TRBJ2-1, with 9 bases that match TRBD2. From germline, CDR1 is SNHLY and CDR2 FYNNEI. The V gene end was trimmed by 3 bases and the J gene end by 3 bases; junction bases not matched to a gene: 6. The CDR3 runs 16 residues. Here the CDR3 DNA reads TGTGCCAGCAGTGAGCTAGCGGGGATTTACTACAATGAGCAGTTCTTC. It codes for CASSELAGIYYNEQFF.

The V gene is TRBV7-9, the J gene TRBJ2-7, with D perhaps matching TRBD1 (5 bases). Germline CDR1 reads SEHNR; CDR2 reads FQNEAQ (reference sequence). This CDR3 has 15 amino acids. The V end was cut by 5 bases, the J end by 4 bases, with 18 bases between. The CDR3 sequence: CASSLRQGAGYEQYF. DNA for the CDR3: TGTGCCAGCAGCCTTAGACAAGGGGCTGGGTACGAGCAGTACTTC.

The rearrangement joins TRBV11-2 to TRBJ2-6, with 7 positions matching TRBD1. From germline, CDR1 is SGHAT and CDR2 FQNNGV. The CDR3 totals 18 residues. The J segment lost 0 bases and the V segment lost 3 bases, leaving 8 bases of the junction unmatched. The CDR3 sequence is CASSLGQWLHSGANVLTF. The DNA of the CDR3 is TGTGCCAGCAGCTTGGGACAGTGGCTCCACTCTGGGGCCAACGTCCTGACTTTC.

V and J are TRBV10-3 and TRBJ2-2; TRBD2 matches at 12 bases. The trim removed 5 bases at V and 7 bases at J, leaving 2 bases unmatched. This CDR3 has 14 amino acids. Germline lookup yields CDR1 ENHRY and CDR2 SYGVKD. The CDR3 protein is CAISRLAGDGELFF. CDR3 nucleotide sequence: TGTGCCATCAGTCGACTAGCGGGAGACGGGGAGCTGTTTTTT.

V is TRBV5-1 and J is TRBJ2-7, with D tentatively TRBD2 (6 bases). Germline V gene sequence: CDR1 SGHRS, CDR2 YFSETQ. This CDR3 has 14 residues. Trimming shortened V by 6 bases and J by 4 bases, and 17 bases separated the two germline ends. CDR3 region: CASTSAIGGYEQYF. Written as DNA, the CDR3 is TGCGCCAGCACCTCGGCTATCGGGGGATACGAGCAGTACTTC.

This chain uses TRBV28 with TRBJ2-3; possible D gene TRBD2, 6 bases. V lost 5 bases and J lost 0, with 12 bases in between. Germline V lookup: CDR1 MDHEN, CDR2 SYDVKM. The CDR3 runs 15 residues. The CDR3 is CASSIAATSTDTQYF. DNA for the CDR3: TGTGCCAGCAGTATAGCGGCCACTAGCACAGATACGCAGTATTTT.

V is TRBV9 and J is TRBJ2-5; maybe TRBD2 (5 bases). Germline CDR1 SGDLS, CDR2 YYNGEE. The CDR3 length is 13 residues. V lost 4 bases, J lost 2 bases, and 9 bases lay in between. CDR3 sequence: CASSPSGQETQYF. The CDR3 region has the DNA TGTGCCAGCAGCCCGAGCGGACAAGAGACCCAGTACTTC.

This clone was detected a few times. The chain carries TRBV18 and TRBJ1-1; D remains unclear. This CDR3 has 13 amino acids. Between the trimmed V and J ends, which lost 5 bases and 1 base, there was a span of 8 bases. The germline V gene has CDR1 KGHSH and CDR2 LQKENI. The CDR3 DNA reads as TGTGCCAGCTCAAAGCAGGAGAACACTGAAGCTTTCTTT. As protein: CASSKQENTEAFF.

The rearrangement uses TRBV4-3 and TRBJ2-1; 9 bases agree with TRBD1. Per germline, CDR1 LGHNA and CDR2 YSLEER. V was clipped by 0 bases and J by 8 bases; unmatched bases: 8. The CDR3 runs 16 residues. The CDR3 spells CASSQEETGGLHEQFF. CDR3 nucleotide sequence: TGCGCCAGCAGCCAAGAAGAGACAGGGGGTTTACATGAGCAGTTCTTC.